This TCR beta chain comes out of a study of blood T cell repertoires in COVID-19. Study at large: COVID-19 samples from acute and convalescent phases originated in the United States, Italy and Spain.

Authors' methods: For nucleated cells, counts were estimated from reference gene primer amplification. Assay: immunoSEQ multiplex PCR; the TCRdb copy retains only in-frame clones and omits some. V, J and clone size were drawn from that table, and D and trimming were deduced from the DNA. The data contain 200,000 or so clones, approximately 79% of them singletons. The CDR3 contains 17 residues. Germline trimming cut 2 bases from V and 1 base from J; bases unmatched to any gene: 7. Germline V gene sequence: CDR1 SGHTA, CDR2 FQGTGA. The origin of this receptor is a man in his 60s with active or convalescent COVID-19. J is TRBJ2-7 and V is TRBV7-3; TRBD2 agrees at 11 bases. Sequenced input: peripheral blood. The DNA for the CDR3 is TGTGCCAGCAGCTTAGTTGCTCGGACTAGCGGGTCCTACGAGCAGTACTTC. Protein sequence: CASSLVARTSGSYEQYF.